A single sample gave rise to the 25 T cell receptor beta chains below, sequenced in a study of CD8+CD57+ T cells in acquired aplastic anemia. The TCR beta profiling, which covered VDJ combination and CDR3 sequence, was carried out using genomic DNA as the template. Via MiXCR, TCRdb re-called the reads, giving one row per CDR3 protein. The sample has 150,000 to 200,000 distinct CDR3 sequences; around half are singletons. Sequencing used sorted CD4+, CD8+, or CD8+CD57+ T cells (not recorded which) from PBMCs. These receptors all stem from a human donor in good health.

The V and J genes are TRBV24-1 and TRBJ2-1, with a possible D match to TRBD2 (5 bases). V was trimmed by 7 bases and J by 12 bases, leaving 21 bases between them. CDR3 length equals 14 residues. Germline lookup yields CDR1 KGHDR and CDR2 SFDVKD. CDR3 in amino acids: CATRGEGSTDTQFF. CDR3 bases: TGTGCCACCAGGGGTGAGGGAAGCACAGATACGCAGTTCTTC.

The CDR3 here is CASSLRGLAGTYRETQYF. The CDR3 DNA follows: TGTGCCAGCAGCCTACGGGGACTAGCGGGAACCTACCGTGAGACCCAGTACTTC. V usage is TRBV6-1 and J usage is TRBJ2-5; 13 bases line up with TRBD2. Germline V gene lookup returns CDR1 MNHNS and CDR2 SASEGT. The length of the CDR3 is 18 residues. The J segment lost 5 bases and the V segment lost 6 bases, leaving 15 bases of the junction unmatched.

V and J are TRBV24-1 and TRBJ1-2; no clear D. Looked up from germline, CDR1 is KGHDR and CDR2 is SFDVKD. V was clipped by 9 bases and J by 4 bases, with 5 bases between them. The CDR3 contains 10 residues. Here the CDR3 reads CATFGYGYTF. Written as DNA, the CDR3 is TGTGCCACCTTTGGCTATGGCTACACCTTC.

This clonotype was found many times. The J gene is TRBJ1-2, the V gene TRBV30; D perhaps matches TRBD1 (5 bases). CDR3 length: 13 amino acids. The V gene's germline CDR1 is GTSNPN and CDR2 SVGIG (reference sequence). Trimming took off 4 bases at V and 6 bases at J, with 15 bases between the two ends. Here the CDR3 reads CAWNVGRGDGYTF. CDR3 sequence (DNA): TGTGCCTGGAATGTGGGACGGGGAGATGGCTACACCTTC.

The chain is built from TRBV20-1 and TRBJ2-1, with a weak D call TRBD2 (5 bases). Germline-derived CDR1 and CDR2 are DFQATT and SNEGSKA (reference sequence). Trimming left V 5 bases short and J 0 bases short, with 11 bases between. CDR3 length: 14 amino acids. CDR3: CSARGKSSYNEQFF. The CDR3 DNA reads TGCAGTGCTCGAGGGAAGAGCTCCTACAATGAGCAGTTCTTC.

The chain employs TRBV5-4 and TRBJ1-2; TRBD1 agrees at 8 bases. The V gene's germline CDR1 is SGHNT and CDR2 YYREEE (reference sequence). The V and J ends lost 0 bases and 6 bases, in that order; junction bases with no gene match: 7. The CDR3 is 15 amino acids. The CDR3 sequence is CASSLAPLQGDGYTF. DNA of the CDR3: TGTGCCAGCAGCTTGGCCCCTCTACAGGGGGATGGCTACACCTTC.

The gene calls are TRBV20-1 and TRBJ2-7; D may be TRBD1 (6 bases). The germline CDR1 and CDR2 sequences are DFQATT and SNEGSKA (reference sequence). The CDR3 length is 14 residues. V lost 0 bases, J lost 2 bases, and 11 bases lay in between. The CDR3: CSARDRDKPYEQYF. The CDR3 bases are TGCAGTGCTAGAGACCGGGACAAACCCTACGAGCAGTACTTC.

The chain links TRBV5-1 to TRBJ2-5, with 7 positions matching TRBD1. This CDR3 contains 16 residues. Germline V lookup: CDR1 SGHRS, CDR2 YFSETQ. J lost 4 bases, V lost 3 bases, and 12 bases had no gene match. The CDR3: CASSYPTGVIRETQYF. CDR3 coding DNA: TGCGCCAGCAGCTACCCTACAGGGGTAATCAGAGAGACCCAGTACTTC.

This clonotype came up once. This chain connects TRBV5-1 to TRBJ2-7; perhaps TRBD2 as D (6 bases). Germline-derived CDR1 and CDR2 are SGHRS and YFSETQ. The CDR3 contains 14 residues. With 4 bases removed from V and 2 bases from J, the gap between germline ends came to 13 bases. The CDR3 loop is CASSPGSAAYEQYF. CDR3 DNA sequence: TGCGCCAGCAGCCCCGGGAGCGCGGCCTACGAGCAGTACTTC.

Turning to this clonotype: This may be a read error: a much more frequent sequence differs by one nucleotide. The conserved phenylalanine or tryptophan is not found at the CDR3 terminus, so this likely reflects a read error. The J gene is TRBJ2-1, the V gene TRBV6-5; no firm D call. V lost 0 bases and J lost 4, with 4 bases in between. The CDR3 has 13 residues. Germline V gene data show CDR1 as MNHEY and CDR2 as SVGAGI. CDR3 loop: CASSYSTYNEQFS. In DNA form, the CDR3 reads TGTGCCAGCAGTTACTCGACATACAATGAGCAGTTCTCC.

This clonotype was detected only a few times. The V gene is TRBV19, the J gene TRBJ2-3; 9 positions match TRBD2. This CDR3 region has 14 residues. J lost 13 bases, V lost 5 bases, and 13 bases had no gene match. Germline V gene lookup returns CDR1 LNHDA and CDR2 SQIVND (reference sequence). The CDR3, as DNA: TGTGCCAGTAGTCCCGCCTCTCCAAGCGGGAGGAAGTATTTT. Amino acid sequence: CASSPASPSGRKYF.

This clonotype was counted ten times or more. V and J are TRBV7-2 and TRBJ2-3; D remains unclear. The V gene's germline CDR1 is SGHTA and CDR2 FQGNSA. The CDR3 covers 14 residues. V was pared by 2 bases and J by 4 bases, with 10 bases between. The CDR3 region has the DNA TGTGCCAGCAGCTTACGGGTAGCTCCAGATACGCAGTATTTT. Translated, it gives CASSLRVAPDTQYF.

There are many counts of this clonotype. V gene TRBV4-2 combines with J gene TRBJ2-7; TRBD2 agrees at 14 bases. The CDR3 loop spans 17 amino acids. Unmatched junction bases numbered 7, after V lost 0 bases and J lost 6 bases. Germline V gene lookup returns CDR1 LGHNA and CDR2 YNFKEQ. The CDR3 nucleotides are TGTGCCAGCAGCCAAGATAGGACTAGCGGGAGGTTTGGCGAGCAGTACTTC. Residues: CASSQDRTSGRFGEQYF.

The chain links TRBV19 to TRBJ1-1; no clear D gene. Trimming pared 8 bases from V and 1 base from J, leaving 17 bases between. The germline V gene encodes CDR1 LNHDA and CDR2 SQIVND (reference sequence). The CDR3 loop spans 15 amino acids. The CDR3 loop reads CASCPVGYRNTEAFF. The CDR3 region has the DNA TGTGCCAGTTGCCCTGTGGGGTACAGGAACACTGAAGCTTTCTTT. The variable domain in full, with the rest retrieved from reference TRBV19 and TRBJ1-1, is DGGITQSPKYLFRKEGQNVTLSCEQNLNHDAMYWYRQDPGQGLRLIYYSQIVNDFQKGDIAEGYSVSREKKESFPLTVTSAQKNPTAFYLCASCPVGYRNTEAFFGQGTRLTVV.

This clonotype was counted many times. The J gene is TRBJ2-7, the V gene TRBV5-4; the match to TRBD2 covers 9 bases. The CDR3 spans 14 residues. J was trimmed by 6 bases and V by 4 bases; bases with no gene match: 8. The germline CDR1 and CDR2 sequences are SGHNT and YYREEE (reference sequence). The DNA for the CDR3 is TGTGCCAGCAGCCCAGGACTAGCGACTCCCGAGCAGTACTTC. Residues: CASSPGLATPEQYF.

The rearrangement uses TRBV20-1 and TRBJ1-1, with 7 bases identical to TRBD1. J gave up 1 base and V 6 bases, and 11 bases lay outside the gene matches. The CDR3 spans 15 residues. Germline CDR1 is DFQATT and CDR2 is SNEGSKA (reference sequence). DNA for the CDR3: TGCAGTGCCCTAATACAGGGGAATAGGAACACTGAAGCTTTCTTT. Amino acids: CSALIQGNRNTEAFF.

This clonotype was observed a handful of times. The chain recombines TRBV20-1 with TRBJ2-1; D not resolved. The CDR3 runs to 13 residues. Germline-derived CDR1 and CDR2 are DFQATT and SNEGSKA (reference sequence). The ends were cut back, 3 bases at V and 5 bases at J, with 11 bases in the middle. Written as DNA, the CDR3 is TGCAGTGCTAGTGTGTCTCGCGACAATGAGCAGTTCTTC. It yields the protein CSASVSRDNEQFF.

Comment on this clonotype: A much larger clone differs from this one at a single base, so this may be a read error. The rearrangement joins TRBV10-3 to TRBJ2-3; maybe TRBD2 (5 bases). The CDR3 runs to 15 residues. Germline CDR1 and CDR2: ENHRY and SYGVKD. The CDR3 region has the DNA TGTACCATCAGTGAGTCAGTTGATAGCGCAGATACGCAGTATTTT. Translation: CTISESVDSADTQYF.

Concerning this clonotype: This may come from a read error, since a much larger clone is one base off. This CDR3 is CASSSGQRNTTYF. The DNA of the CDR3 is TGTGCCAGCAGTTCAGGACAGCGAAACACCACATATTTT. The rearrangement joins TRBV12-3 or TRBV12-4 to TRBJ1-3; a weak D match, TRBD1 (6 bases). CDR3 length: 13 amino acids.

DNA for the CDR3: TGTGCCAGCCGACAGGCCAGATCCACAGATACGCAGTATTTT. Amino acid sequence: CASRQARSTDTQYF. V usage is TRBV19 and J usage is TRBJ2-3, with D possibly matching TRBD1 (6 bases). Per the germline V gene, CDR1 is LNHDA and CDR2 is SQIVND (reference sequence). The CDR3 has 14 amino acids. V was trimmed by 9 bases and J by 2 bases, leaving 15 bases between them.

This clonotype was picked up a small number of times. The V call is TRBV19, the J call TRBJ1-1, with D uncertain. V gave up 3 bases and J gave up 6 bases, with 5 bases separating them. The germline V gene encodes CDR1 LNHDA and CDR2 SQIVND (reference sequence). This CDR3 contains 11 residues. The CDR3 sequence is CASSIGPEAFF. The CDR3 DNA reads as TGTGCCAGTAGTATCGGACCTGAAGCTTTCTTT.

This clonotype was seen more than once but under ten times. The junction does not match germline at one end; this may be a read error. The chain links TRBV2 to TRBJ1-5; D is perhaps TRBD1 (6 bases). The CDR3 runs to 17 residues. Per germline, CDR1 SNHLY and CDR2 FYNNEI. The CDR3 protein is CVSSPGGGGNSNQPQHF. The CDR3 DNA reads TGTGTCAGCAGCCCCGGGGGAGGGGGGAATAGCAATCAGCCCCAGCATTTT.

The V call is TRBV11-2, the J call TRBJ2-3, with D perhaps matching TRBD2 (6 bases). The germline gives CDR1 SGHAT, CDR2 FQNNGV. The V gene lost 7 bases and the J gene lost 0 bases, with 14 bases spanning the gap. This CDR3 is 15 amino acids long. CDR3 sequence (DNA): TGTGCCAGCAAGGGCCCGAGCGGGAGCACAGATACGCAGTATTTT. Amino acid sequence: CASKGPSGSTDTQYF.

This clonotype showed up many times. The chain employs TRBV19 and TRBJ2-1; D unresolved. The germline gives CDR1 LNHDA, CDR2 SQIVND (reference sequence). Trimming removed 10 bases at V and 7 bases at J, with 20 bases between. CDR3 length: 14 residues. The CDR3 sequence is CATSPIRTLNEQFF. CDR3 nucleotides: TGTGCCACCTCGCCGATCCGGACCCTAAATGAGCAGTTCTTC. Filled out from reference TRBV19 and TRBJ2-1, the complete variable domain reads DGGITQSPKYLFRKEGQNVTLSCEQNLNHDAMYWYRQDPGQGLRLIYYSQIVNDFQKGDIAEGYSVSREKKESFPLTVTSAQKNPTAFYLCATSPIRTLNEQFFGPGTRLTVL.

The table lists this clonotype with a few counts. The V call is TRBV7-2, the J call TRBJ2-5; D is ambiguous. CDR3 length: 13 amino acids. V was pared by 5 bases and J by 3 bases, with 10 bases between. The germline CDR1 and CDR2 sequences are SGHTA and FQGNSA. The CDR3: CASSDFAEETQYF. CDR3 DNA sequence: TGTGCCAGCAGCGATTTCGCAGAAGAGACCCAGTACTTC.